The rows below give T cell receptor beta chains drawn from one sample of a study of T cells after yellow fever vaccination. Each CDR3 protein gets one entry after TCRdb re-called the 5' RACE reads with MiXCR. The sample contains about 160,000 distinct CDR3 sequences, around 7% of which appear only once. Material: CD4+ T cells sorted from PBMCs, obtained around 5 days after the first yellow fever vaccination. All receptors derive from a man in his late teens or twenties who received the YFV17D yellow fever vaccine. Each CDR3 is given with its conserved first and last residue. A D gene is named only where the DNA matches it firmly. The size of a clone is reported for some rows only, either as once, few or many, or as a class for expanded clones.

v_call,clone_size,j_call,d_call,cdr3_aa,cdr3_nt
TRBV5-6,-,TRBJ2-6,-,CASSPGPGYGANVLTF,TGTGCCAGCAGCCCGGGACCCGGATATGGGGCCAACGTCCTGACTTTC
TRBV5-1,many,TRBJ2-5,TRBD2,CASNIGTSEETQYF,TGCGCCAGCAACATCGGGACTAGCGAGGAGACCCAGTACTTC
TRBV5-6,few,TRBJ2-6,-,CASSSDFSGANVLTF,TGTGCCAGCAGCTCGGACTTCTCTGGGGCCAACGTCCTGACTTTC
TRBV9,many,TRBJ1-5,TRBD1,CASSRQGYQPQHF,TGTGCCAGCAGCCGACAGGGGTATCAGCCCCAGCATTTT
TRBV10-3,many,TRBJ2-7,-,CAISNTGEQYF,TGTGCCATCAGTAACACGGGCGAGCAGTACTTC
TRBV10-3,many,TRBJ2-2,TRBD1,CAIRRQGPNTGELFF,TGTGCCATCAGGCGACAGGGTCCGAACACCGGGGAGCTGTTTTTT
TRBV6-1,many,TRBJ2-5,-,CASSPGWTFSFQETQYF,TGTGCCAGCAGTCCCGGGTGGACTTTTTCCTTCCAAGAGACCCAGTACTTC
TRBV6-1,few,TRBJ1-1,-,CASSEEGGFTEAFF,TGTGCCAGCAGTGAAGAGGGAGGGTTCACTGAAGCTTTCTTT
TRBV24-1,many,TRBJ2-5,-,CATPKSDPQKETQYF,TGTGCCACCCCAAAGAGCGACCCACAGAAAGAGACCCAGTACTTC
TRBV12-3/TRBV12-4,few,TRBJ2-3,-,CASRLTSSSHTDTQYF,TGTGCCAGCAGGCTGACTAGTTCCTCCCACACAGATACGCAGTATTTT
TRBV29-1,many,TRBJ1-1,-,CSVERQTNTEAFF,TGCAGCGTTGAAAGACAGACGAACACTGAAGCTTTCTTT
TRBV9,many,TRBJ2-3,-,CASSGDGQGKGDTQYF,TGTGCCAGCAGCGGAGATGGACAAGGAAAGGGGGATACGCAGTATTTT
TRBV12-3/TRBV12-4,many,TRBJ2-7,-,CASSRRDGSYEQYF,TGTGCCAGCAGTCGCCGGGACGGCTCCTACGAGCAGTACTTC
TRBV3-1,many,TRBJ2-3,-,CASSLTISDTQYF,TGTGCCAGCAGCCTGACTATATCAGATACGCAGTATTTT
TRBV20-1,-,TRBJ1-5,-,CSARDRAGGGQPQLF,TGCAGTGCTAGAGATCGGGCGGGAGGGGGTCAGCCCCAGCTTTTT
TRBV7-3,many,TRBJ2-3,TRBD2,CASSLYPHTTAGGGTQYF,TGTGCCAGCAGCTTATATCCCCACACTACTGCGGGGGGGGGTACGCAGTATTTT
TRBV18,many,TRBJ2-1,-,CASSPPSQGGDEQFF,TGTGCCAGCTCACCACCGTCCCAGGGGGGCGATGAGCAGTTCTTC
TRBV3-1,many,TRBJ2-7,TRBD1,CASGQGYHEQYF,TGTGCCAGCGGACAGGGCTACCACGAGCAGTACTTC
TRBV5-5,many,TRBJ2-1,TRBD1,CASRKQGPLSYNEQFF,TGTGCCAGCAGAAAACAGGGGCCTCTCTCCTACAATGAGCAGTTCTTC
TRBV5-1,few,TRBJ2-3,TRBD2,CASSRLAASTDTQYF,TGCGCCAGCAGCAGACTAGCGGCTAGCACAGATACGCAGTATTTT
TRBV4-3,many,TRBJ2-3,-,CASSQGRQGASDTQYF,TGCGCCAGCAGCCAAGGTCGGCAGGGAGCATCGGATACGCAGTATTTT
TRBV19,-,TRBJ1-6,-,CASSMRPYNSPLHF,TGTGCCAGTAGTATGCGACCATATAATTCACCCCTCCACTTT
TRBV5-8,few,TRBJ1-3,-,CASSLGRSGNTIYF,TGTGCCAGCAGCTTGGGTCGCTCTGGAAACACCATATATTTT
TRBV6-1,many,TRBJ1-2,-,CASRWTDFSYGYTF,TGTGCCAGCAGATGGACAGATTTTTCCTATGGCTACACCTTC
TRBV13,many,TRBJ2-5,-,CASSLKRGVADTQYF,TGTGCCAGCAGCTTAAAAAGAGGAGTGGCTGATACCCAGTACTTC
TRBV28,many,TRBJ1-4,-,CASSDRQNEKLFF,TGTGCCAGCAGCGATCGACAGAATGAAAAACTGTTTTTT
TRBV5-1,-,TRBJ2-6,TRBD1,CASSKGQGGDSGANVLTF,TGCGCCAGCAGCAAGGGACAGGGGGGAGACTCTGGGGCCAACGTCCTGACTTTC
TRBV5-1,many,TRBJ2-3,TRBD1,CASSQDRGMDTQYF,TGCGCCAGCAGCCAAGACAGGGGGATGGATACGCAGTATTTT
TRBV5-1,few,TRBJ2-1,TRBD2,CASSFRGRPGLAGGNNEQFF,TGCGCCAGCAGCTTCCGGGGGCGCCCGGGACTAGCGGGGGGGAACAATGAGCAGTTCTTC
TRBV5-1,many,TRBJ2-5,-,CASSLYPGLLDGETQYF,TGCGCCAGCAGCCTCTACCCCGGACTCCTCGACGGGGAGACCCAGTACTTC
TRBV20-1,few,TRBJ2-1,TRBD2,CSARGGGYYNEQFF,TGCAGTGCTAGGGGGGGAGGGTACTACAATGAGCAGTTCTTC
TRBV7-9,many,TRBJ1-2,-,CASSREVGPSGYTF,TGTGCCAGCAGCCGGGAGGTGGGGCCTTCGGGCTACACCTTC
TRBV11-2,few,TRBJ1-2,-,CASSLGVNYGYTF,TGTGCCAGCAGCTTAGGGGTCAACTATGGCTACACCTTC
TRBV7-2,many,TRBJ2-3,TRBD2,CASSPPGGGGLDTQYF,TGTGCCAGCAGCCCTCCCGGGGGCGGGGGGCTAGATACGCAGTATTTT
TRBV9,many,TRBJ1-1,-,CASSATGYTEAFF,TGTGCCAGCAGCGCTACAGGATACACTGAAGCTTTCTTT
TRBV15,many,TRBJ2-5,-,CATSSQGHRSYETQYF,TGTGCCACCAGCAGCCAGGGACATCGTTCCTACGAGACCCAGTACTTC
TRBV5-1,many,TRBJ1-2,TRBD1,CASSLGGTGGESYTF,TGCGCCAGCAGCTTGGGGGGGACAGGGGGCGAAAGCTACACCTTC
TRBV5-1,few,TRBJ2-1,TRBD2,CASSFSSGSSYNEQFF,TGCGCCAGCAGCTTTTCTAGCGGGTCCTCCTACAATGAGCAGTTCTTC
TRBV20-1,many,TRBJ2-5,TRBD1,CSATNRGKETQYF,TGCAGTGCTACGAACAGGGGGAAAGAGACCCAGTACTTC
TRBV19,many,TRBJ2-2,TRBD2,CASSRTSGGRVGELFF,TGTGCCAGTTCGAGGACTAGCGGGGGTAGGGTCGGGGAGCTGTTTTTT
TRBV20-1,many,TRBJ2-2,TRBD1,CSARGLPQGAGGELFF,TGCAGTGCTAGAGGCCTCCCTCAGGGGGCCGGCGGGGAGCTGTTTTTT
TRBV5-6,many,TRBJ2-5,TRBD1,CASSWTGQETQYF,TGTGCCAGCAGCTGGACAGGCCAAGAGACCCAGTACTTC
TRBV11-2,few,TRBJ1-1,-,CASTPRKAAFF,TGTGCCAGCACCCCAAGAAAGGCAGCTTTCTTT
TRBV30,many,TRBJ2-7,-,CAWNRRGGGEYEQYF,TGTGCCTGGAACCGTCGAGGAGGTGGGGAATACGAGCAGTACTTC
TRBV7-2,many,TRBJ2-3,-,CASRTGADTQYF,TGTGCCAGCAGGACGGGGGCGGATACGCAGTATTTT
TRBV19,few,TRBJ1-5,TRBD1,CASSRPGQGNQPQHF,TGTGCCAGTAGTAGACCGGGACAGGGAAATCAGCCCCAGCATTTT
TRBV30,-,TRBJ2-6,-,CAWKRSSGANVLTF,TGTGCCTGGAAGCGAAGCTCTGGGGCCAACGTCCTGACTTTC
TRBV7-2,-,TRBJ1-1,-,CASSLAGGSGTEAFF,TGTGCCAGCAGCTTAGCTGGGGGAAGCGGCACTGAAGCTTTCTTT
TRBV7-2,many,TRBJ2-7,-,CASSFDYANEQYF,TGTGCCAGCAGCTTTGACTACGCGAACGAGCAGTACTTC
TRBV12-5,few,TRBJ1-2,-,CASGPPYQANYGYTF,TGTGCTAGTGGTCCCCCTTATCAAGCTAACTATGGCTACACCTTC
TRBV27,many,TRBJ2-5,TRBD2,CASSVQRGRETQYF,TGTGCCAGCAGTGTCCAGCGGGGTCGGGAGACCCAGTACTTC
TRBV5-4,many,TRBJ2-2,-,CASSLAPTYTGELFF,TGTGCCAGCAGCTTGGCGCCGACCTACACCGGGGAGCTGTTTTTT
TRBV20-1,-,TRBJ1-4,-,CSAEGQNEKLFF,TGCAGTGCGGAGGGTCAAAATGAAAAACTGTTTTTT
TRBV27,-,TRBJ1-2,-,CASSPGTWGAFSGYTF,TGTGCCAGCAGTCCGGGCACCTGGGGGGCGTTCTCTGGCTACACCTTC
TRBV18,-,TRBJ1-1,-,CASSPQEMNTEAFF,TGTGCCAGCTCACCACAGGAAATGAACACTGAAGCTTTCTTT